This T cell receptor (beta chain) was identified during a study of blood T cell repertoires in COVID-19. Study background: Both acute and convalescent COVID-19 samples were obtained from the United States, Italy and Spain.

CDR1 and CDR2 from the germline V gene are LGHDT and YNNKEL (reference sequence). CDR3 length equals 15 residues. Trimming at V came to 4 bases and at J to 8 bases, leaving 10 bases not matched to a gene. Profiling relied on immunoSEQ multiplex PCR, and the TCRdb table lists in-frame clones only, not all of them. In the table there are 100,000 to 150,000 clones, 70% to 75% of which are singletons. The sequenced sample was peripheral blood. The chain couples TRBV3-1 (or the pseudogene TRBV3-2) to TRBJ2-1, with TRBD2 matching 8 bases. This TCR came from a man aged 60-69 years with acute or convalescent COVID-19. The CDR3 here is CASSLWQRGRDEQFF. The CDR3 nucleotides read TGTGCCAGCAGCCTATGGCAGCGGGGGAGGGATGAGCAGTTCTTC.